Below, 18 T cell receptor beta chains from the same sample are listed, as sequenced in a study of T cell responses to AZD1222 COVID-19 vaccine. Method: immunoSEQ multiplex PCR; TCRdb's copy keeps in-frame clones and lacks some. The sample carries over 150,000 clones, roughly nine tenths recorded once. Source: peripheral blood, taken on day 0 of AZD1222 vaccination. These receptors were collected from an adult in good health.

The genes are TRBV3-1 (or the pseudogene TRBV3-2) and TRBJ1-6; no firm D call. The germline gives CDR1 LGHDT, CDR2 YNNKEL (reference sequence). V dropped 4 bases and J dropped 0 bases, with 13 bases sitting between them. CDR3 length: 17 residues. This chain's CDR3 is CASSLRATSSYNSPLHF. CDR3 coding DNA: TGTGCCAGCAGCCTACGGGCTACGAGCTCCTATAATTCACCCCTCCACTTT.

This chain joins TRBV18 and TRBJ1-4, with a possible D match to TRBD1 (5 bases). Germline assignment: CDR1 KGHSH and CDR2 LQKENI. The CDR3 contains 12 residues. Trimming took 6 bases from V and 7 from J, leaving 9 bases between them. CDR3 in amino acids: CASSSGGEKLFF. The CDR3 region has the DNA TGTGCCAGCTCGAGCGGGGGTGAAAAACTGTTTTTT.

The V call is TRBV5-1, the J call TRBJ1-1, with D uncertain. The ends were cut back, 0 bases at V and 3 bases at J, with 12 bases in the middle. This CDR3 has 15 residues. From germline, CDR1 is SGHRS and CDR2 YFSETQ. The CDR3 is CASSLEAGGYTEAFF. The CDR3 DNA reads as TGCGCCAGCAGCTTGGAGGCAGGAGGATACACTGAAGCTTTCTTT. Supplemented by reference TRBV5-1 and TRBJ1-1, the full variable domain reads KAGVTQTPRYLIKTRGQQVTLSCSPISGHRSVSWYQQTPGQGLQFLFEYFSETQRNKGNFPGRFSGRQFSNSRSEMNVSTLELGDSALYLCASSLEAGGYTEAFFGQGTRLTVV.

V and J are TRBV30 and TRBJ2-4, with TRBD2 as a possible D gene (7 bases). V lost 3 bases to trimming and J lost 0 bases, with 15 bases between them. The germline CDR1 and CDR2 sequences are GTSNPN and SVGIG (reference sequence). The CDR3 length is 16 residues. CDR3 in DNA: TGTGCCTGGAGGGCGTGGGGGGGCTTAGCCAAAAACATTCAGTACTTC. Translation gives CAWRAWGGLAKNIQYF.

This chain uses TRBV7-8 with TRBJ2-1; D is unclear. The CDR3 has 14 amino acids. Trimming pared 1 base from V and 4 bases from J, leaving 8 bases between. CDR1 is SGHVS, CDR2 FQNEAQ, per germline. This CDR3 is CASSLVQRYNEQFF. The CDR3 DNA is TGTGCCAGCAGCTTAGTTCAACGGTACAATGAGCAGTTCTTC.

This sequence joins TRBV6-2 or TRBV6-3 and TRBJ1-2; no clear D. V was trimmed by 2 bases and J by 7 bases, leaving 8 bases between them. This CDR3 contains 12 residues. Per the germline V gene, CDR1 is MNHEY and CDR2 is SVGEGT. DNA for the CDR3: TGTGCCAGCAGTTACCCCGTAGTTGGCTACACCTTC. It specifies CASSYPVVGYTF.

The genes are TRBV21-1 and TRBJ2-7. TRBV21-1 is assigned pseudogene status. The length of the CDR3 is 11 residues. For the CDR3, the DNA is TGTGCCAGCAGCATAAGTAACGAGCAGTACTTC. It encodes CASSISNEQYF.

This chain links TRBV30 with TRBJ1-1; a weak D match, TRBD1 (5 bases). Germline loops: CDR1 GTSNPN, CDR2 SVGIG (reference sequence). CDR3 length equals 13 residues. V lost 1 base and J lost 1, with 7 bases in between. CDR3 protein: CAWSAGPNTEAFF. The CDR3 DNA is TGTGCCTGGAGTGCGGGGCCGAACACTGAAGCTTTCTTT.

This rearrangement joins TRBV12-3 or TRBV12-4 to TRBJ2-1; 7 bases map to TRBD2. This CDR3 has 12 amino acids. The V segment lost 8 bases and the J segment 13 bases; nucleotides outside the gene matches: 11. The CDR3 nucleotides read TGTGCCAGCGGGGCGGGAGCAGGGCTACAGTTCTTC. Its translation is CASGAGAGLQFF.

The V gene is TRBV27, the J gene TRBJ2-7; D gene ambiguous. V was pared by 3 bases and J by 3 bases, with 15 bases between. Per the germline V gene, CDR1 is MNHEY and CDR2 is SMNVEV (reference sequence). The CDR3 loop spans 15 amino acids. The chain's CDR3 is CASSFRRSPSYEQYF. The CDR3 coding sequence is TGTGCCAGCAGTTTTAGACGAAGCCCCAGCTACGAGCAGTACTTC.

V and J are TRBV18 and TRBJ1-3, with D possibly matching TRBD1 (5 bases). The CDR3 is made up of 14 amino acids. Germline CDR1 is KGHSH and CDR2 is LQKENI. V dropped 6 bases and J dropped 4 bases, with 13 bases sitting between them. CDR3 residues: CASSPGALGNTIYF. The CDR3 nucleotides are TGTGCCAGCTCTCCCGGGGCTCTCGGAAACACCATATATTTT.

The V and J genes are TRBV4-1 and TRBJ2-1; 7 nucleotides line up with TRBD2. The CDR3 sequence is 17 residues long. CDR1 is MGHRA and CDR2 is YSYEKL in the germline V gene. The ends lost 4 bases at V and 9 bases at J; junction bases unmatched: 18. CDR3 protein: CASSLSPLADLGGEQFF. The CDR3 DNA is TGCGCCAGCAGCCTATCCCCTCTAGCGGACCTCGGGGGTGAGCAGTTCTTC.

The CDR3 protein is CASSLSPGPLYNEQFF. The CDR3 region has the DNA TGCGCCAGCAGCCTTTCACCGGGACCCTTATACAATGAGCAGTTCTTC. The rearrangement uses TRBV5-1 and TRBJ2-1, with D perhaps matching TRBD1 or TRBD2 (5 bases each). Between the trimmed V and J ends, which lost 4 bases and 4 bases, there was a span of 18 bases. CDR1 and CDR2 (germline): SGHRS, YFSETQ. This CDR3 region has 16 residues.

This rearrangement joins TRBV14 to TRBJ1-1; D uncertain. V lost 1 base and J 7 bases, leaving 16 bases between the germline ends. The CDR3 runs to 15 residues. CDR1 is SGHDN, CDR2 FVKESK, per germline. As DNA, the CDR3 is TGTGCCAGCAGCCAAGGTAGCGGCAGACTTTATGAAGCTTTCTTT. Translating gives CASSQGSGRLYEAFF.

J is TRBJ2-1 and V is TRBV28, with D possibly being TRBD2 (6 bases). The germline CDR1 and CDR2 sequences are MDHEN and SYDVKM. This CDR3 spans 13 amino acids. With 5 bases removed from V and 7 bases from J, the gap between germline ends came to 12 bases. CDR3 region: CASSRDWPNEQFF. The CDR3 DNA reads TGTGCCAGCAGTAGGGACTGGCCTAATGAGCAGTTCTTC.

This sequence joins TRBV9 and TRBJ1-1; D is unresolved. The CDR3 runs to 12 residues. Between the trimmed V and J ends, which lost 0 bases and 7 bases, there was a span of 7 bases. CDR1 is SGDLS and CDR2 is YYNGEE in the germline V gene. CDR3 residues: CASSVDADEAFF. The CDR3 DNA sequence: TGTGCCAGCAGCGTAGACGCAGATGAAGCTTTCTTT.

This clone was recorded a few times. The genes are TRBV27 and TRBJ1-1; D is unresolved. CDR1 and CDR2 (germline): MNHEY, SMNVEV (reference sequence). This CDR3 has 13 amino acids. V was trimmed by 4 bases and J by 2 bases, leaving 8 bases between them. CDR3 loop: CASSSQINTEAFF. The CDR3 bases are TGTGCCAGCAGTTCCCAAATTAACACTGAAGCTTTCTTT.

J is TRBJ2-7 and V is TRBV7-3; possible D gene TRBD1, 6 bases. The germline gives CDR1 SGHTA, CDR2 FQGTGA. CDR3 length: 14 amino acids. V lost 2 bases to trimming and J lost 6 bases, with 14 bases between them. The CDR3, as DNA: TGTGCCAGCAGCTTATCAACTTTGGGGGCCGAGCAGTACTTC. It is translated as CASSLSTLGAEQYF.